Shown below are 12 T cell receptor beta chains from a single sample sequenced in a study of OX40 agonist ivuxolimab in advanced cancers. Method: immunoSEQ multiplex PCR; TCRdb's copy keeps in-frame clones and lacks some. The data show tens of thousands of clones, 80% to 90% seen once. The source material was CD4+ or CD8+ T cells sorted from blood, sampled in a trial of the OX40 agonist ivuxolimab. The receptors here all came from an adult with an advanced solid tumor such as melanoma, head and neck, liver or kidney cancer.

This chain connects TRBV30 to TRBJ1-5; no definite D call. V was cut by 2 bases and J by 0 bases, with 8 bases left in between. From germline, CDR1 is GTSNPN and CDR2 SVGIG (reference sequence). CDR3 length equals 14 residues. DNA for the CDR3: TGTGCCTGGAGTTCACTAAATAGCAATCAGCCCCAGCATTTT. Translating it yields CAWSSLNSNQPQHF.

The CDR3 DNA follows: TGTGCCACCAGCAGAGATACAACTCCCAGTGAGCAGTTCTTC. The encoded protein is CATSRDTTPSEQFF. The chain couples TRBV15 to TRBJ2-1; D not resolved. V was shortened by 0 bases and J by 9 bases, with 12 bases between the two germline ends. This CDR3 is 14 amino acids long. Germline-derived CDR1 and CDR2 are LNHNV and YYDKDF (reference sequence).

The V gene is TRBV11-1, the J gene TRBJ2-7; 8 nucleotides align to TRBD1. The germline CDR1 and CDR2 sequences are SGHAT and FQDESV (reference sequence). The V and J ends lost 5 bases and 0 bases, in that order; junction bases with no gene match: 6. CDR3 length: 15 amino acids. CDR3 loop: CASSQPGQGSYEQYF. In nucleotides, the CDR3 is TGTGCCAGCAGCCAACCAGGACAGGGCTCCTACGAGCAGTACTTC.

The chain links TRBV30 to TRBJ2-1; no reliable D call. This CDR3 region has 14 residues. From germline, CDR1 is GTSNPN and CDR2 SVGIG (reference sequence). V lost 5 bases to trimming and J lost 0 bases, with 11 bases between them. In DNA, the CDR3 is TGTGCCTGGGGAATTGGGGACTCCTACAATGAGCAGTTCTTC. It yields the protein CAWGIGDSYNEQFF.

This clone has more than one count but fewer than ten. This chain uses TRBV6-4 with TRBJ1-1, with D unresolved. Germline assignment: CDR1 MRHNA and CDR2 SNTAGT. The CDR3 has 11 amino acids. V lost 2 bases, J lost 7 bases, and 5 bases lay in between. This CDR3 is CASSDGNEAFF. Written as DNA, the CDR3 is TGTGCCAGCAGTGACGGAAATGAAGCTTTCTTT.

The chain carries TRBV4-3 and TRBJ2-3, with D possibly TRBD2 on 6 matching bases. The ends were cut back, 4 bases at V and 8 bases at J, with 25 bases in the middle. CDR3 length: 17 amino acids. Per the germline V gene, CDR1 is LGHNA and CDR2 is YSLEER. CDR3: CASSPGVGGTELSTQYF. The CDR3 DNA follows: TGCGCCAGCAGCCCCGGGGTGGGTGGGACTGAGCTTAGTACGCAGTATTTT.

The chain uses TRBV29-1 and TRBJ2-3, with D possibly TRBD2 on 6 matching bases. The CDR3 loop spans 13 amino acids. V gave up 7 bases and J gave up 1 base, with 12 bases separating them. Germline V gene data show CDR1 as SQVTM and CDR2 as ANQGSEA. The CDR3 DNA reads TGCAGCGGCGGGGACTTCCGCACAGATACGCAGTATTTT. Protein: CSGGDFRTDTQYF.

The chain recombines TRBV5-1 with TRBJ2-5; 7 bases agree with TRBD1. The length of the CDR3 is 14 residues. Germline trimming cut 0 bases from V and 5 bases from J; bases unmatched to any gene: 4. Germline V lookup: CDR1 SGHRS, CDR2 YFSETQ. CDR3 DNA sequence: TGCGCCAGCAGCTTGGGACAGGGCAGGGAGACCCAGTACTTC. Amino acids: CASSLGQGRETQYF.

The rearrangement uses TRBV4-3 and TRBJ1-3; D might be TRBD1 (5 bases). Between the trimmed V and J ends, which lost 0 bases and 0 bases, there was a span of 12 bases. Germline lookup yields CDR1 LGHNA and CDR2 YSLEER. This CDR3 is built from 17 residues. The CDR3 region is CASSQDQGSSSGNTIYF. CDR3 nucleotides: TGCGCCAGCAGCCAAGATCAGGGATCGAGCTCTGGAAACACCATATATTTT.

J is TRBJ2-7 and V is TRBV27; tentatively, D is TRBD2 (6 bases). Per the germline V gene, CDR1 is MNHEY and CDR2 is SMNVEV (reference sequence). V was pared by 8 bases and J by 1 base, with 15 bases between. The CDR3 is made up of 14 amino acids. The CDR3 nucleotides read TGTGCCAGCGAACCGCGGGACGGATCCTACGAGCAGTACTTC. Protein: CASEPRDGSYEQYF.

V and J are TRBV28 and TRBJ1-2; D is unresolved. Germline V CDR1 and CDR2: MDHEN, SYDVKM. This CDR3 region has 15 residues. Trimming removed 6 bases at V and 1 base at J, with 15 bases between. The chain's CDR3 is CASSPHVQDNYGYTF. CDR3 nucleotide sequence: TGTGCCAGCAGCCCCCATGTGCAGGATAACTATGGCTACACCTTC.

The rearrangement uses TRBV19 and TRBJ2-2; D unclear. The V gene lost 3 bases and the J gene lost 5 bases, with 4 bases spanning the gap. Germline lookup yields CDR1 LNHDA and CDR2 SQIVND (reference sequence). The CDR3 loop spans 12 amino acids. The CDR3 DNA sequence: TGTGCCAGTAGTATTCCGACCGGGGAGCTGTTTTTT. Translating it yields CASSIPTGELFF. The full variable domain, with the rest looked up from reference TRBV19 and TRBJ2-2, is DGGITQSPKYLFRKEGQNVTLSCEQNLNHDAMYWYRQDPGQGLRLIYYSQIVNDFQKGDIAEGYSVSREKKESFPLTVTSAQKNPTAFYLCASSIPTGELFFGEGSRLTVL.